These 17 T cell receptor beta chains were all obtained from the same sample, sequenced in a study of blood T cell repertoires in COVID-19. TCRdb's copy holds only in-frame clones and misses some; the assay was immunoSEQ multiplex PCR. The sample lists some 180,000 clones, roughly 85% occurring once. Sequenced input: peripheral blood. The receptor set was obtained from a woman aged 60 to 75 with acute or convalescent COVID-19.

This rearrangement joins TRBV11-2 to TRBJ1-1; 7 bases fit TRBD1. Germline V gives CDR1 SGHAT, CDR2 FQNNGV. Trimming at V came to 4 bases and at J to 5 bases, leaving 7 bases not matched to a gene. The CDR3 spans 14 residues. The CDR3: CASSSHLRGTEAFF. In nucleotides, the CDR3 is TGTGCCAGCAGCTCCCATCTCAGGGGGACTGAAGCTTTCTTT.

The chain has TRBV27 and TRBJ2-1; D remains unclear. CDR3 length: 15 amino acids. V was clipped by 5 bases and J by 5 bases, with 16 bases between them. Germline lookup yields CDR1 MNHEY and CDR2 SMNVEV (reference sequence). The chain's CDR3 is CASSPLLSVHNEQFF. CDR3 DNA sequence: TGTGCCAGCAGTCCACTGCTGTCGGTCCACAATGAGCAGTTCTTC.

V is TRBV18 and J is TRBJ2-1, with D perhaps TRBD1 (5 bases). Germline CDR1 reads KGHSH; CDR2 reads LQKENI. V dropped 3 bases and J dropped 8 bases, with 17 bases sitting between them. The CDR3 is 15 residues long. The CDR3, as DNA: TGTGCCAGCTCACCCCCGAGGCAGGGCGTCTATGAGCAGTTCTTC. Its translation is CASSPPRQGVYEQFF. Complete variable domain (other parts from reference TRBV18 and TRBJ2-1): NAGVMQNPRHLVRRRGQEARLRCSPMKGHSHVYWYRQLPEEGLKFMVYLQKENIIDESGMPKERFSAEFPKEGPSILRIQQVVRGDSAAYFCASSPPRQGVYEQFFGPGTRLTVL.

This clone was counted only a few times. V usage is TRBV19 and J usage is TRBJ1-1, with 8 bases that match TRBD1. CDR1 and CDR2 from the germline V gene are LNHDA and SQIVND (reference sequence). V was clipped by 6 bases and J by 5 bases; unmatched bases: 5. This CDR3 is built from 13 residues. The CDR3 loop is CASSQGALTEAFF. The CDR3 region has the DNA TGTGCCAGTAGCCAGGGGGCATTAACTGAAGCTTTCTTT.

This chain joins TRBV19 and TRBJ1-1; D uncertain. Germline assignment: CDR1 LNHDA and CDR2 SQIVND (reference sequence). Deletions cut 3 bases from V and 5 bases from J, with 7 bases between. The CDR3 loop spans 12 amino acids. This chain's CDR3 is CASSMRDTEAFF. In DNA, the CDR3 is TGTGCCAGTAGTATGAGGGATACTGAAGCTTTCTTT. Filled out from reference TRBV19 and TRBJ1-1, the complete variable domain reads DGGITQSPKYLFRKEGQNVTLSCEQNLNHDAMYWYRQDPGQGLRLIYYSQIVNDFQKGDIAEGYSVSREKKESFPLTVTSAQKNPTAFYLCASSMRDTEAFFGQGTRLTVV.

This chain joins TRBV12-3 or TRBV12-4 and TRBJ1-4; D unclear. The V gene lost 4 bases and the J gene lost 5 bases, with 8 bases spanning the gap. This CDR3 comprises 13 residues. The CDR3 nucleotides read TGTGCCAGCAGTTCACAGTTAAATGAAAAACTGTTTTTT. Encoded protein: CASSSQLNEKLFF.

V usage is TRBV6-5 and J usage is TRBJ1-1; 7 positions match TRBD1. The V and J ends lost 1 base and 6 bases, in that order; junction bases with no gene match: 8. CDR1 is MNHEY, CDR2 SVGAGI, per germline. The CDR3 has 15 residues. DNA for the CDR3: TGTGCCAGCAGTTACTACCGACAGGGTCAAGCTGAAGCTTTCTTT. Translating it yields CASSYYRQGQAEAFF.

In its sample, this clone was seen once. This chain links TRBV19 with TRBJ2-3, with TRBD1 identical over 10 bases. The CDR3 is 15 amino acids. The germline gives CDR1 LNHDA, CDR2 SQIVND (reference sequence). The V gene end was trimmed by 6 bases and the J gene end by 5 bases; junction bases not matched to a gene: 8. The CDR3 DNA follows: TGTGCCAGTAGAGAGGGACAGGGGTTGGGAGATACGCAGTATTTT. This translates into CASREGQGLGDTQYF.

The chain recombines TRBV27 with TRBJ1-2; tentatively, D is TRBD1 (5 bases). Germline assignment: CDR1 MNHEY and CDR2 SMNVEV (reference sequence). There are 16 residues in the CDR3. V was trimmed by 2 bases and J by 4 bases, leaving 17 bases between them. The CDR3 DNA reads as TGTGCCAGCAGTTTACTCGGGCAGGGCTTAGTCTATGGCTACACCTTC. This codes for CASSLLGQGLVYGYTF.

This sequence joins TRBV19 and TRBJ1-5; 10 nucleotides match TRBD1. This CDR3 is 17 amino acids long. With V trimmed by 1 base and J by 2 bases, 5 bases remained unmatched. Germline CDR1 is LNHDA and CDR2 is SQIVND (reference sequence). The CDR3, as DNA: TGTGCCAGTAGTATAGGGAGGGACAGGGGTGGCAATCAGCCCCAGCATTTT. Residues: CASSIGRDRGGNQPQHF.

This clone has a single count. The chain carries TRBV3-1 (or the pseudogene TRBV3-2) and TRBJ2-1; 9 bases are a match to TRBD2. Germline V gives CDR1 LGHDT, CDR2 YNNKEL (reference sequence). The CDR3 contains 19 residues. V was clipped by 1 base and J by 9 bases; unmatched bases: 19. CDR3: CASSQVLSFGTSLWGEQFF. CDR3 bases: TGTGCCAGCAGCCAAGTTCTAAGTTTCGGGACTAGCTTGTGGGGTGAGCAGTTCTTC.

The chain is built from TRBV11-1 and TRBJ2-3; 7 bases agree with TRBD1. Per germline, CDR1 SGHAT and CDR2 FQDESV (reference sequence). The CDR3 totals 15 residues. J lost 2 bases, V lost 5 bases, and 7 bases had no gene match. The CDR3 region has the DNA TGTGCCAGCAGCCCTGGGACAGCCCACACAGATACGCAGTATTTT. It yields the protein CASSPGTAHTDTQYF.

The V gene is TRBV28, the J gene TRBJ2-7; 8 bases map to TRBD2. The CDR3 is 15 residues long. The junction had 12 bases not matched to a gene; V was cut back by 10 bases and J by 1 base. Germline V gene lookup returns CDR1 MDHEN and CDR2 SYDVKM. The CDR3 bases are TGTGCCACCCTAGGAGCGGGGGCCGTTTCCTACGAGCAGTACTTC. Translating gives CATLGAGAVSYEQYF.

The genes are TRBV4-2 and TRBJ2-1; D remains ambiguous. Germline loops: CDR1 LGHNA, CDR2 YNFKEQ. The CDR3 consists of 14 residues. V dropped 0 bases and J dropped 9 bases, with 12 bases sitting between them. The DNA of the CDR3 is TGTGCCAGCAGCCAAGACGTCGGCGGCGGTGAGCAGTTCTTC. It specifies CASSQDVGGGEQFF.

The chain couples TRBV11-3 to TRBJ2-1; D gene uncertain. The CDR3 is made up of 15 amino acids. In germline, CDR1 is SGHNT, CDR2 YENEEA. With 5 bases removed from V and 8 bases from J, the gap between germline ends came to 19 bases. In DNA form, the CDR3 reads TGTGCCAGCAGCCCAAGTGTCAGGTCCTGGGATGAGCAGTTCTTC. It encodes CASSPSVRSWDEQFF.

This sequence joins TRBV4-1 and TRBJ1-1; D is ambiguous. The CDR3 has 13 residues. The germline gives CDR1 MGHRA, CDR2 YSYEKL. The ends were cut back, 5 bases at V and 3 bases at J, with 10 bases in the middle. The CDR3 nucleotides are TGCGCCAGCAGCTTCTATGAATACACTGAAGCTTTCTTT. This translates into CASSFYEYTEAFF.

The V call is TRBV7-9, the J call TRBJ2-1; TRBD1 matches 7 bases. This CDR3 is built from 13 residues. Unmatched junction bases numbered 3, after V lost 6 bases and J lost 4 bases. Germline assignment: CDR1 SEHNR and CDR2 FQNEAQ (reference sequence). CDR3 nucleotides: TGTGCCAGCAGTCCGGGACAGTACAATGAGCAGTTCTTC. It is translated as CASSPGQYNEQFF.